This T cell receptor beta chain appears in the sequencing data of a study of blood T cells in healthy people across ages. The CDR3 has 16 residues. Germline V gives CDR1 LNHDA, CDR2 SQIVND (reference sequence). Trimming cost V 1 base and J 0 bases, with 10 bases left between them. Combining a sample-barcoded 5' primer with a J-beta primer mix, a second PCR ran for roughly 7 to 11 cycles. A 12-random-nucleotide template-switch adaptor tagged each cDNA molecule. MiXCR, applied by TCRdb to the 5' RACE reads, yields one record per CDR3 protein. The profile shows about 640,000 distinct CDR3 sequences, approximately 50% of them singletons.

V and J are TRBV19 and TRBJ1-5; no definite D call. Sequences were obtained from blood. The TCR sequence derives from a man aged 55 to 70 in good health. The CDR3 sequence: CASSIVAGNSNQPQHF. The CDR3 region has the DNA TGTGCCAGTAGTATAGTGGCCGGCAATAGCAATCAGCCCCAGCATTTT.